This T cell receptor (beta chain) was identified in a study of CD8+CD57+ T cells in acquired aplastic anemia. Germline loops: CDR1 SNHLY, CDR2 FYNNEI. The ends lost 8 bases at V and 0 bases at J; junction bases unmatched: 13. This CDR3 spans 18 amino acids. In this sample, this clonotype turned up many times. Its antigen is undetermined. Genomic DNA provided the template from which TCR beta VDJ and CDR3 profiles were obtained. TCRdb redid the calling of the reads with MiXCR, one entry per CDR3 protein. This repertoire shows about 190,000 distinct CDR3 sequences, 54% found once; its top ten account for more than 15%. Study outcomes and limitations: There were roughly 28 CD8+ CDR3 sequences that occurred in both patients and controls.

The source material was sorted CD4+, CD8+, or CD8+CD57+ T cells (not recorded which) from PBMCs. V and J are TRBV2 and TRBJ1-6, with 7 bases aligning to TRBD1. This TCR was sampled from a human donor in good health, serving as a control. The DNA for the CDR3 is TGTGCCAGCCTCCACCCGGGACAGTCGCACTCCTATAATTCACCCCTCCACTTT. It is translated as CASLHPGQSHSYNSPLHF.